The TCR beta chain under discussion was sequenced for a study of T cell repertoires in cytomegalovirus infection. Study-level information: TCR beta signatures that were public indicated CMV infection and matching HLA type. Study-wide results and caveats: Within the response measured ex vivo, HLA-C-restricted CMV-specific TCR beta clonotypes were dominant. Cumulative frequency (of public TCR beta family members) identified carriers of CMV plus the relevant HLA.

In this sample, this clonotype turned up a few times. Its target is unknown. One end of the junction does not line up with germline, which may come from a read error. TCRdb recomputed calls from the reads with MiXCR, one row per CDR3 protein. The data hold roughly 760,000 distinct CDR3 sequences, with roughly a third observed a single time. Germline V gene sequence: CDR1 SEHNR, CDR2 FQNEAQ (reference sequence). This CDR3 has 14 amino acids. This chain joins TRBV7-9 and TRBJ2-7, with D perhaps matching TRBD2 (5 bases). The clonotype originates from a human donor in good health (CMV status not recorded). Some clones in this sample may be carry-over from other donors' samples. The sample was PBMCs. The CDR3 DNA reads TGTGCCAGCAGCTTAACGAACAGTCCCGGACTCTCTCACTTC. It yields the protein CASSLTNSPGLSHF.